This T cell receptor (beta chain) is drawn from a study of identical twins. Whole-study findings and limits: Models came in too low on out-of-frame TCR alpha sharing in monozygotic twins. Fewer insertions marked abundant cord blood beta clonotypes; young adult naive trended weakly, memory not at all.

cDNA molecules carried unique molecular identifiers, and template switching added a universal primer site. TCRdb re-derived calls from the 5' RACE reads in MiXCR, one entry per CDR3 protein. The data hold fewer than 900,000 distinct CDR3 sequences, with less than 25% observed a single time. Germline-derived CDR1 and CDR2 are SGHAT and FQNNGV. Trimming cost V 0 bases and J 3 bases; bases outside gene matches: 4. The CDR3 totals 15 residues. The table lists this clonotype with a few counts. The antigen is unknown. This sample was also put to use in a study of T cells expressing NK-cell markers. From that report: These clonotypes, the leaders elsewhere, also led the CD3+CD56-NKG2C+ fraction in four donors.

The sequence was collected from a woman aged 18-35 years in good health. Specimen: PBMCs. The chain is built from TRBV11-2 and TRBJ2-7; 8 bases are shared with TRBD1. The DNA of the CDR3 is TGTGCCAGCAGCTTAGAGGGTGGGACAGGCTACGAGCAGTACTTC. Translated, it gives CASSLEGGTGYEQYF.